This T cell receptor (beta chain) was sequenced during a study of blood T cell repertoires in COVID-19. On the study more broadly: PBMCs, B-cell-depleted T cells, or T cells were the source of the cDNA or gDNA that made up the material.

This CDR3 has 17 residues. Germline V gene data show CDR1 as MNHNS and CDR2 as SASEGT. J lost 0 bases, V lost 0 bases, and 4 bases had no gene match. Repertoires were generated with immunoSEQ multiplex PCR, while TCRdb's copy carries only in-frame clones and drops some. The table shows over 100,000 clones, with roughly 85% occurring only once. The sequence derives from a man aged 35 to 55 with acute or convalescent COVID-19. The sample was peripheral blood. J is TRBJ2-1 and V is TRBV6-1; 8 positions match TRBD2. The CDR3 loop is CASSEALGGASYNEQFF. For the CDR3, the DNA is TGTGCCAGCAGTGAAGCCCTCGGGGGGGCCTCCTACAATGAGCAGTTCTTC.